A selection of T cell receptor beta chains follows, all from one sample in a study of blood T cell repertoires in COVID-19. The protocol was immunoSEQ multiplex PCR, while the TCRdb copy is restricted to in-frame clones and leaves out a portion. In the table there are hundreds of thousands of clones, about 85% of which are singletons. Sequenced sample: peripheral blood. These TCRs come from a young man with active or convalescent COVID-19. Both conserved end residues are part of each CDR3. A D gene is named only where the DNA matches it firmly. Size tells how often a clone was seen (once, few, many) or the class of an expanded clone, and some rows leave it out.

cdr3_aa cdr3_nt j_call cdr3_length v_call d_call clone_size
CASSYSFSGNTIYF TGTGCCAGCAGCTACAGCTTCTCTGGAAACACCATATATTTT TRBJ1-3 14 TRBV5-6 . .
CANRLTGVPTDTQYF TGCGCCAATCGTTTGACGGGGGTCCCTACAGATACGCAGTATTTT TRBJ2-3 15 TRBV5-1 . .
CASSPGLAFDTQYF TGTGCCAGCAGCCCGGGACTAGCGTTCGATACGCAGTATTTT TRBJ2-3 14 TRBV7-3 TRBD2 .
CASRVGQLLTYEQYF TGTGCCAGCAGGGTGGGACAGCTTTTAACCTACGAGCAGTACTTC TRBJ2-7 15 TRBV6-5 TRBD1 once
CASSRQGQDGYTF TGTGCCAGCTCACGGCAGGGTCAGGATGGCTACACCTTC TRBJ1-2 13 TRBV18 . .
CASSLYISGSRETQYF TGCGCCAGCAGCTTGTATATTAGCGGGAGCAGGGAGACCCAGTACTTC TRBJ2-5 16 TRBV5-1 TRBD2 .
CATRGLAGGEQYF TGCGCCACCCGCGGACTAGCGGGAGGTGAGCAGTACTTC TRBJ2-7 13 TRBV10-2 TRBD2 .
CASRGQLSDSGNTIYF TGTGCCAGCAGGGGACAGTTATCCGACTCTGGAAACACCATATATTTT TRBJ1-3 16 TRBV2 TRBD1 .
CASSEHRGKNQPQHF TGTGCCAGCAGCGAACACAGGGGGAAAAATCAGCCCCAGCATTTT TRBJ1-5 15 TRBV2 TRBD1 many
CASSTYRSYEQYF TGTGCCAGCAGCACATACAGATCCTACGAGCAGTACTTC TRBJ2-7 13 TRBV7-2 . .
CASSLRDYTEAFF TGCGCCAGCAGCCTCAGGGACTACACTGAAGCTTTCTTT TRBJ1-1 13 TRBV5-1 . .
CSVAGLWETQYF TGCAGCGTTGCCGGGTTATGGGAGACCCAGTACTTC TRBJ2-5 12 TRBV29-1 . .
CSVILAGGSYEQYF TGCAGCGTCATACTAGCGGGAGGGTCCTACGAGCAGTACTTC TRBJ2-7 14 TRBV29-1 TRBD2 .
CASSLKRSAMNTEAFF TGTGCCAGCAGCTTAAAGAGGTCCGCTATGAACACTGAAGCTTTCTTT TRBJ1-1 16 TRBV7-8 . .
CASSRRGVNTGELFF TGTGCCAGCAGCCGCCGGGGGGTGAACACCGGGGAGCTGTTTTTT TRBJ2-2 15 TRBV7-2 TRBD2 .
CASSTPGVFYGYTF TGTGCCAGTAGTACTCCGGGGGTTTTCTATGGCTACACCTTC TRBJ1-2 14 TRBV19 . .
CASSLAQGGDQPQHF TGTGCCAGCAGCTTAGCACAGGGGGGGGATCAGCCCCAGCATTTT TRBJ1-5 15 TRBV7-8 TRBD1 few
CASTLRTGWSTEAFF TGTGCCAGCACCCTCAGGACAGGGTGGAGCACTGAAGCTTTCTTT TRBJ1-1 15 TRBV5-6 TRBD1 once
CATSRDSGGYEQYF TGTGCCACCAGCAGAGATTCCGGGGGCTACGAGCAGTACTTC TRBJ2-7 14 TRBV15 . .
CASSAGGTGEKLFF TGTGCCAGCAGTGCAGGGGGGACAGGGGAAAAACTGTTTTTT TRBJ1-4 14 TRBV25-1 TRBD1 .
CASSPQDRKTEAFF TGTGCCAGCAGCCCCCAGGACAGGAAGACTGAAGCTTTCTTT TRBJ1-1 14 TRBV7-8 TRBD1 once
CASSLLAATYEQYF TGTGCCAGCAGCTTATTGGCGGCAACCTACGAGCAGTACTTC TRBJ2-7 14 TRBV7-8 . .
CASSFGGGPQPQHF TGTGCCAGCAGTTTCGGGGGAGGGCCCCAGCCCCAGCATTTT TRBJ1-5 14 TRBV28 . .
CASTTSNTQYF TGTGCCAGCACGACTAGTAATACGCAGTATTTT TRBJ2-3 11 TRBV28 . .
CASTPEISNQPQHF TGTGCCAGCACCCCCGAGATTAGCAATCAGCCCCAGCATTTT TRBJ1-5 14 TRBV6-5 . once
CASGRTSGSTDTQYF TGTGCCAGTGGACGTACTAGCGGGAGCACAGATACGCAGTATTTT TRBJ2-3 15 TRBV7-2 TRBD2 .
CASGLSTTSVDTQYF TGCGCCAGTGGGTTGTCGACTACCTCCGTGGATACGCAGTATTTT TRBJ2-3 15 TRBV5-1 . .
CASSQVGAGIDTEAFF TGCGCCAGCAGCCAAGTAGGCGCGGGTATTGACACTGAAGCTTTCTTT TRBJ1-1 16 TRBV4-1 . .
CASNRQGNNYGYTF TGTGCCAGCAACAGGCAGGGAAATAACTATGGCTACACCTTC TRBJ1-2 14 TRBV6-5 . few
CAISVGGAGVINEQFF TGTGCCATCAGTGTTGGGGGTGCGGGAGTAATCAATGAGCAGTTCTTC TRBJ2-1 16 TRBV10-3 TRBD2 once
CASSLASWANSGNTIYF TGTGCCAGCAGCTTAGCCAGTTGGGCTAACTCTGGAAACACCATATATTTT TRBJ1-3 17 TRBV7-6 . once
CASRTGWYEQYF TGCGCCAGCCGGACAGGGTGGTACGAGCAGTACTTC TRBJ2-7 12 TRBV10-2 TRBD1 .
CASSLTPTGTGFSPLHF TGTGCCAGCAGCTTAACTCCAACCGGGACAGGGTTTTCACCCCTCCACTTT TRBJ1-6 17 TRBV7-6 TRBD1 .
CASSLWSGDQTQYF TGTGCCAGCAGTTTATGGTCAGGGGATCAGACCCAGTACTTC TRBJ2-5 14 TRBV27 . .
CASSQLGSSVTDTQYF TGTGCCAGCAGCCAACTCGGGAGCTCCGTCACAGATACGCAGTATTTT TRBJ2-3 16 TRBV5-4 . few
CASTGGSGGLAFF TGTGCCAGCACCGGGGGGTCAGGTGGATTAGCTTTCTTT TRBJ1-1 13 TRBV14 . .
CASSLMSVILASDEQYF TGCGCCAGCAGCTTGATGTCGGTGATCCTAGCTTCGGACGAGCAGTACTTC TRBJ2-7 17 TRBV5-1 . .
CASSLGGSSYNSPLHF TGCGCCAGCAGCTTGGGAGGTAGCTCCTATAATTCACCCCTCCACTTT TRBJ1-6 16 TRBV5-1 . once
CASSLGPNRDPNEKLFF TGTGCCAGCAGCTTAGGCCCAAACAGGGACCCGAATGAAAAACTGTTTTTT TRBJ1-4 17 TRBV7-2 . .
CASSARDRVSSGANVLTF TGTGCCAGCAGCGCCCGGGACAGGGTGTCCTCTGGGGCCAACGTCCTGACTTTC TRBJ2-6 18 TRBV13 TRBD1 .
CASSPGGLADTQYF TGTGCCAGCAGCCCCGGGGGGCTGGCAGATACGCAGTATTTT TRBJ2-3 14 TRBV5-8 . few
CASSPASGGNGYTF TGTGCCAGTAGTCCCGCCTCGGGGGGAAATGGCTACACCTTC TRBJ1-2 14 TRBV19 . .
CASSDGAPGGETQYF TGTGCCAGCAGTGATGGAGCGCCCGGGGGGGAGACCCAGTACTTC TRBJ2-5 15 TRBV2 TRBD2 .
CASSQVGANTEAFF TGCGCCAGCAGCCAAGTGGGAGCCAACACTGAAGCTTTCTTT TRBJ1-1 14 TRBV4-1 . once
CASSLQGQNTEAFF TGTGCCAGCAGCTTGCAGGGCCAGAACACTGAAGCTTTCTTT TRBJ1-1 14 TRBV7-2 . .
CTSSQVGDIGGAGSWEGYEQYF TGCACCAGCAGCCAAGTAGGGGACATTGGCGGCGCAGGGAGCTGGGAGGGTTACGAGCAGTACTTC TRBJ2-7 22 TRBV1 . .
CASKGQGDYEQYF TGTGCCAGTAAAGGACAGGGGGACTACGAGCAGTACTTC TRBJ2-7 13 TRBV19 TRBD1 .
CASSLSGGIGSYNEQFF TGCGCCAGCAGCTTGTCGGGGGGGATAGGGTCCTACAATGAGCAGTTCTTC TRBJ2-1 17 TRBV5-1 TRBD2 .
CASRAGATNEQFF TGTGCCAGCAGGGCGGGAGCGACCAATGAGCAGTTCTTC TRBJ2-1 13 TRBV27 TRBD2 .
CASMLGSRYGYTF TGTGCCAGCATGCTGGGCAGTCGATATGGCTACACCTTC TRBJ1-2 13 TRBV5-6 . once
CASSLVGAGYGYTF TGTGCCAGCAGCTTGGTCGGGGCGGGGTATGGCTACACCTTC TRBJ1-2 14 TRBV5-4 . .
CASSQPREGYEQYF TGTGCCAGCAGCCAACCCCGGGAGGGCTACGAGCAGTACTTC TRBJ2-7 14 TRBV3-1/TRBV3-2 TRBD2 .
CAISGGIGTDTQYF TGTGCCATCTCAGGGGGCATCGGCACAGATACGCAGTATTTT TRBJ2-3 14 TRBV10-3 TRBD1 .
CASSIGGQSYNEQFF TGTGCCAGTAGTATCGGGGGGCAATCCTACAATGAGCAGTTCTTC TRBJ2-1 15 TRBV19 . few